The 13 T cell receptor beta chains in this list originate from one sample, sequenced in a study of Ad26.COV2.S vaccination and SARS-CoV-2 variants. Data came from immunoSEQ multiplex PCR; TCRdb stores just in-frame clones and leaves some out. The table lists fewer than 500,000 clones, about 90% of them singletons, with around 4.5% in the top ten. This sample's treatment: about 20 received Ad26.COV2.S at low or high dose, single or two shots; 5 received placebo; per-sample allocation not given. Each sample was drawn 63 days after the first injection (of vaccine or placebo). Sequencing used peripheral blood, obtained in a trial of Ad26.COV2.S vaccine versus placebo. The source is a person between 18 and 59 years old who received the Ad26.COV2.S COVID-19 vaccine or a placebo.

The CDR3 region has the DNA TGTGCCAGCAGCTTGGACAGGAGCACAGATACGCAGTATTTT. This sequence encodes CASSLDRSTDTQYF. This chain joins TRBV5-8 and TRBJ2-3, with D tentatively TRBD1 (5 bases). This CDR3 is 14 amino acids long. V gave up 0 bases and J gave up 0 bases, with 5 bases separating them. CDR1 and CDR2 (germline): SGHTS, YDEGEE.

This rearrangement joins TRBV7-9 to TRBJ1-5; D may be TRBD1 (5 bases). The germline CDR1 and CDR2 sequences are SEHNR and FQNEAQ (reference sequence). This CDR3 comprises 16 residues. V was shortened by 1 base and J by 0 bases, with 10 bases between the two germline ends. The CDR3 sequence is CASSLGGPHSNQPQHF. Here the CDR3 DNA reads TGTGCCAGCAGCTTAGGGGGACCGCATAGCAATCAGCCCCAGCATTTT.

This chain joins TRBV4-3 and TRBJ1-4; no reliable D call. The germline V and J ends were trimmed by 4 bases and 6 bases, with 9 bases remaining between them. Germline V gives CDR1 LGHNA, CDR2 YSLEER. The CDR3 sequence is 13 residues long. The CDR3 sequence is CASSPNRDEKLFF. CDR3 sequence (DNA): TGCGCCAGCAGCCCCAACCGGGATGAAAAACTGTTTTTT.

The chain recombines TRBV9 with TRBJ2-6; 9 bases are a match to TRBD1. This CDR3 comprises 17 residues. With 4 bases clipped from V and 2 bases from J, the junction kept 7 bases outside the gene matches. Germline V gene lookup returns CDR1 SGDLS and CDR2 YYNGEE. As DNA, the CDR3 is TGTGCCAGCAGCCTTTACAGGGGGCATACTGGGGCCAACGTCCTGACTTTC. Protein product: CASSLYRGHTGANVLTF.

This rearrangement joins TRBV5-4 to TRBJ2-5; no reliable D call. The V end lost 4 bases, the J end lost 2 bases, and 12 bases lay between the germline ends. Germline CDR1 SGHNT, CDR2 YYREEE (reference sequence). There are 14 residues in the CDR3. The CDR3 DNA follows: TGTGCCAGCAGCACGGCAGGCCAACAAGAGACCCAGTACTTC. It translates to CASSTAGQQETQYF.

The CDR3: CASSLAVGSMNTEAFF. The CDR3 bases are TGTGCCAGCAGCTTAGCGGTGGGAAGCATGAACACTGAAGCTTTCTTT. J is TRBJ1-1 and V is TRBV7-8, with D hard to call. Looked up from germline, CDR1 is SGHVS and CDR2 is FQNEAQ. This CDR3 is built from 16 residues. Trimming removed 0 bases from V and 0 bases from J, with 11 bases in between.

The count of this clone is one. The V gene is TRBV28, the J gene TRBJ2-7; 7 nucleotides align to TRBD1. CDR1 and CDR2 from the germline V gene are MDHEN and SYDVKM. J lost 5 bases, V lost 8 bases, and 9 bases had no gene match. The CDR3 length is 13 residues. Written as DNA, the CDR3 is TGTGCCAGCGCCGACAGGGACCTTGACGAGCAGTACTTC. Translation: CASADRDLDEQYF.

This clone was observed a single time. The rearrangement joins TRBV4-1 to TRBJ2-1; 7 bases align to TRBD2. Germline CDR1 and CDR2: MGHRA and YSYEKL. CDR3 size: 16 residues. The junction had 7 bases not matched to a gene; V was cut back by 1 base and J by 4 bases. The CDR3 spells CASSQVRLAVYNEQFF. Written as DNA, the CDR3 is TGCGCCAGCAGCCAAGTTCGGCTAGCGGTATACAATGAGCAGTTCTTC.

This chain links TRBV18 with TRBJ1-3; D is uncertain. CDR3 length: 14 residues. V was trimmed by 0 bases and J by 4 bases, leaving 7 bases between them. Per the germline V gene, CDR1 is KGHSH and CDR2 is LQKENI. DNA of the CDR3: TGTGCCAGCTCACCACCGTCAACCGGAAACACCATATATTTT. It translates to CASSPPSTGNTIYF.

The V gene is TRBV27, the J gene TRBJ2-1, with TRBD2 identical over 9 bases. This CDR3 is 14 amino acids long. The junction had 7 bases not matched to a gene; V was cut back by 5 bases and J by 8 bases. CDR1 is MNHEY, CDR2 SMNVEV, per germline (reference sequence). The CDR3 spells CASSPQREAHEQFF. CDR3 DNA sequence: TGTGCCAGCAGTCCCCAGCGGGAGGCCCATGAGCAGTTCTTC.

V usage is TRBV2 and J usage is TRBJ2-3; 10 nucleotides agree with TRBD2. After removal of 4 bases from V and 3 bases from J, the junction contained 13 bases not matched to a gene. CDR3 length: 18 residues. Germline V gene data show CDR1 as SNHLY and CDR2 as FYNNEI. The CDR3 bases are TGTGCCAGCAGTGGCGCCCTTGGACTAGCGGATACTACAGATACGCAGTATTTT. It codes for CASSGALGLADTTDTQYF.

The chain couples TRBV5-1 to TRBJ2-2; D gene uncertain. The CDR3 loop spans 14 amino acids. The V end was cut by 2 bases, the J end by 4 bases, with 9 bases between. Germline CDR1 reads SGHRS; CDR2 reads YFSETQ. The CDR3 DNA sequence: TGCGCCAGCAGCTTAGTACAGACCACCGGGGAGCTGTTTTTT. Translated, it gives CASSLVQTTGELFF.

This CDR3 is CASSGMTGENSPLHF. The CDR3 DNA sequence: TGTGCCAGCAGCGGGATGACAGGCGAAAATTCACCCCTCCACTTT. This sequence joins TRBV9 and TRBJ1-6, with D perhaps TRBD1 (6 bases). The germline V and J ends were trimmed by 3 bases and 7 bases, with 14 bases remaining between them. Per germline, CDR1 SGDLS and CDR2 YYNGEE. The CDR3 is 15 amino acids. The full variable domain, with the rest looked up from reference TRBV9 and TRBJ1-6, is DSGVTQTPKHLITATGQRVTLRCSPRSGDLSVYWYQQSLDQGLQFLIQYYNGEERAKGNILERFSAQQFPDLHSELNLSSLELGDSALYFCASSGMTGENSPLHFGNGTRLTVT.